What follows is one T cell receptor beta chain and its context. The CDR3 spans 14 residues. V lost 4 bases and J lost 7; bases outside the gene matches: 7. Germline V gene data show CDR1 as SGHVS and CDR2 as FQNEAQ. The data stem from a study of T cell changes during pregnancy in multiple sclerosis. Generated by immunoSEQ multiplex PCR, the TCRdb table keeps only in-frame clones and is missing some. The sample carries more than 65,000 clones, 88% recorded once. This sequence was found in a female donor with multiple sclerosis, enrolled in a pregnancy study. The sequences come from peripheral blood, collected before pregnancy. The chain carries TRBV7-8 and TRBJ1-5, with TRBD1 identical over 7 bases. CDR3 region: CASSSSRGQQPQHF. CDR3 sequence (DNA): TGTGCCAGCAGCTCTTCAAGGGGGCAACAGCCCCAGCATTTT.